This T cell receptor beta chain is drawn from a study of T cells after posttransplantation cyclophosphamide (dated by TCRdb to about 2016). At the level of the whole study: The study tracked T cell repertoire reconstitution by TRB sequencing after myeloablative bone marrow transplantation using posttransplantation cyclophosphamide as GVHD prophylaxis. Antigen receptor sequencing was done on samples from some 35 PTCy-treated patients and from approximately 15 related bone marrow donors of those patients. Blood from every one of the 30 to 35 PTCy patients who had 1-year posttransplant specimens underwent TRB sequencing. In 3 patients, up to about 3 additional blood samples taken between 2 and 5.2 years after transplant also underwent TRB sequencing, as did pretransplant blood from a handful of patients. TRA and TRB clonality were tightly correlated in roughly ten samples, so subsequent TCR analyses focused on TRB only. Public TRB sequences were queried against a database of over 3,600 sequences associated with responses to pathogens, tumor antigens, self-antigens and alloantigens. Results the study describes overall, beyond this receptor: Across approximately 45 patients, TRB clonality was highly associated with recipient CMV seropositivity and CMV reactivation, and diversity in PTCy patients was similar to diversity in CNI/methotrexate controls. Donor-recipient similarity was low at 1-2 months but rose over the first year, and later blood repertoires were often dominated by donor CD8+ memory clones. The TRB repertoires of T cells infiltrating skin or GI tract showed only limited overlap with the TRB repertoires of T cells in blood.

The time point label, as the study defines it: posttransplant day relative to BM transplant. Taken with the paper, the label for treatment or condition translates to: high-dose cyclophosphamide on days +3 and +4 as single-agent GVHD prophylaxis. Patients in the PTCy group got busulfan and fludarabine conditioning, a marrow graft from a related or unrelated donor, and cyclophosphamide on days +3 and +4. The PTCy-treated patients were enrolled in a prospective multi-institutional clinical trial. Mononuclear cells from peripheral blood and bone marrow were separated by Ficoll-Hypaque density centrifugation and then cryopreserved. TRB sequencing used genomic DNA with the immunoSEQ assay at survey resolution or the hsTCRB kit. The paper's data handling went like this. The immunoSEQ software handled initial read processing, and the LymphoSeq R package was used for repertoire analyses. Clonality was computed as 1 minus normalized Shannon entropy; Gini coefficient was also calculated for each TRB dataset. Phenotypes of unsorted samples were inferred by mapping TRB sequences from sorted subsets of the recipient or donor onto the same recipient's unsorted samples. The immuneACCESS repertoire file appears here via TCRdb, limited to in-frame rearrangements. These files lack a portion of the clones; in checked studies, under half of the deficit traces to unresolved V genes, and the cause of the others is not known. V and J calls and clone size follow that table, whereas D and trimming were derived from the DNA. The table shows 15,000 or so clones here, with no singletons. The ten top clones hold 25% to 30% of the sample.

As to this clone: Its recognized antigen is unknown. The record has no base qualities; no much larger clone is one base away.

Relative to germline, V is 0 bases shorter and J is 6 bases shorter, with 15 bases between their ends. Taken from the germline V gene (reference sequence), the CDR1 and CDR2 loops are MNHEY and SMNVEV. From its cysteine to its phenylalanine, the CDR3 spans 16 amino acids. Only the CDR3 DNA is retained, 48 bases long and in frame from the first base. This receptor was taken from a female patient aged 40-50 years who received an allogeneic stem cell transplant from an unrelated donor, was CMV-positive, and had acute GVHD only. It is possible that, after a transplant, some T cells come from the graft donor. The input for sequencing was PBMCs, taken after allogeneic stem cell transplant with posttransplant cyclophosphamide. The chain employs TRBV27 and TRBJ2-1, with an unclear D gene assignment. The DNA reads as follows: TGTGCCAGCAGTTTATCGGTAACTGAGAAGTTCAATGAGCAGTTCTTC. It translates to CASSLSVTEKFNEQFF.